The source of this T cell receptor (beta chain) is a study of blood T cell repertoires in COVID-19. The wider study: Sites across the United States, Italy and Spain contributed samples from acute and convalescent COVID-19. T cells, B-cell-depleted T cells, or PBMCs supplied cDNA or gDNA.

Profiled with immunoSEQ multiplex PCR; TCRdb holds only in-frame clones, not every one. The sample consists of 35,000 to 45,000 clones, approximately 78% of them appearing once. The germline V and J ends were trimmed by 5 bases and 2 bases, with 15 bases remaining between them. Germline CDR1 reads LGHNA; CDR2 reads YNFKEQ. The CDR3 contains 15 residues. The chain employs TRBV4-2 and TRBJ1-2; a weak D match, TRBD1 (6 bases). This receptor was obtained from a human donor in a cohort sampled during active or convalescent COVID-19. The donor label of this sample is uncertain. Specimen: peripheral blood. The CDR3 bases are TGTGCCAGCAGCGCAGGAGGGGGGGGAAACTATGGCTACACCTTC. Amino acids: CASSAGGGGNYGYTF.